This entry concerns a single T cell receptor (beta chain). This sample was included in a study of technical replicates of blood from a handful of donors. Germline V gene sequence: CDR1 SGHAT, CDR2 FQNNGV. CDR3 size: 15 residues. V gave up 2 bases and J gave up 5 bases; unmatched junction bases: 9. TCRdb's copy holds only in-frame clones and misses some; the assay was immunoSEQ multiplex PCR. Of over 10,000 clones in the sample, almost 80% were seen once. The TCR sequence derives from a human donor in good health. V and J are TRBV11-2 and TRBJ2-7, with TRBD1 matching 7 bases. Material: PBMCs. The CDR3 DNA follows: TGTGCCAGCAGCTTAACTAAGACAGGGATCCACGAGCAGTACTTC. Protein sequence: CASSLTKTGIHEQYF. The complete variable domain, with remaining parts taken from reference TRBV11-2 and TRBJ2-7, reads EAGVAQSPRYKIIEKRQSVAFWCNPISGHATLYWYQQILGQGPKLLIQFQNNGVVDDSQLPKDRFSAERLKGVDSTLKIQPAKLEDSAVYLCASSLTKTGIHEQYFGPGTRLTVT.